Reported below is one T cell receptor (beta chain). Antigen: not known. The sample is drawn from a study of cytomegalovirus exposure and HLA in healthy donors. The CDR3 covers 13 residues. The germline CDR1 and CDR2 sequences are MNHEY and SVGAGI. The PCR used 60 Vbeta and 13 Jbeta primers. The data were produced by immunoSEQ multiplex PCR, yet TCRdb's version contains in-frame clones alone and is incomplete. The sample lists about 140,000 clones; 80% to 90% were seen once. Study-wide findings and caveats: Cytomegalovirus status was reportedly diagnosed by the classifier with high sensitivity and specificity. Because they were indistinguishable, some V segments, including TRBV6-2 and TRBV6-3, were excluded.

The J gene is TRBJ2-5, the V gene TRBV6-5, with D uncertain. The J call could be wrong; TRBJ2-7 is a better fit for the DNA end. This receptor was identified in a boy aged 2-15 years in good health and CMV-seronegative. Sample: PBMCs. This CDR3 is CASSYSGSYEQYF. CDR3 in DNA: TGTGCCAGCAGTTACTCCGGGTCCTACGAGCAGTACTTC.